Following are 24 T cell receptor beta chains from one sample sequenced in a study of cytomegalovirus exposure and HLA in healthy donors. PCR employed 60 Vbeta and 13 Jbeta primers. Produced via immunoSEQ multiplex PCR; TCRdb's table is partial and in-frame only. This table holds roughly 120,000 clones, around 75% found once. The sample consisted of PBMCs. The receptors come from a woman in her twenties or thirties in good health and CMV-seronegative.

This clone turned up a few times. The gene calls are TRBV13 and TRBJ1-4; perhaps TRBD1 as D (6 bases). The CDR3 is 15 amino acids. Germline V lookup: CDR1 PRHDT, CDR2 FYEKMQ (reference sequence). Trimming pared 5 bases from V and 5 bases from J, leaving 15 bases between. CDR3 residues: CASSPGAGPNEKLFF. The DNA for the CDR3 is TGTGCCAGCAGCCCAGGGGCAGGACCGAATGAAAAACTGTTTTTT. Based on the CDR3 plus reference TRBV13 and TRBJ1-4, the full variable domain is AAGVIQSPRHLIKEKRETATLKCYPIPRHDTVYWYQQGPGQDPQFLISFYEKMQSDKGSIPDRFSAQQFSDYHSELNMSSLELGDSALYFCASSPGAGPNEKLFFGSGTQLSVL.

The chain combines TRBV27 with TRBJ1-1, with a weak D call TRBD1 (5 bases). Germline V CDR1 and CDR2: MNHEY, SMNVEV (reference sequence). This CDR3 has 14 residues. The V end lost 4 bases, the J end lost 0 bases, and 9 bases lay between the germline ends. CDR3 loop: CASSYQGMNTEAFF. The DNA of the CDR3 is TGTGCCAGCAGTTATCAGGGTATGAACACTGAAGCTTTCTTT.

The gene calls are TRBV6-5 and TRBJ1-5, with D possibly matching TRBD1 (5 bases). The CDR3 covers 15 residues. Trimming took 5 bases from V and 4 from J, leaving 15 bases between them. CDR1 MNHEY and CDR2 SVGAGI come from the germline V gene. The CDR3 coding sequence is TGTGCCAGCAGTCCAGGACGGGAGGGGAATCAGCCCCAGCATTTT. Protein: CASSPGREGNQPQHF.

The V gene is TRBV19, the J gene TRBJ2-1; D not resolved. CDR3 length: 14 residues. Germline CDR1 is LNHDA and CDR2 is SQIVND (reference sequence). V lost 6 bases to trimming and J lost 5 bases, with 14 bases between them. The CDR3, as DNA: TGTGCCAGTAGGCGAGCCGGCGGAAACAATGAGCAGTTCTTC. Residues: CASRRAGGNNEQFF. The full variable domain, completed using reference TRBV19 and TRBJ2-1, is DGGITQSPKYLFRKEGQNVTLSCEQNLNHDAMYWYRQDPGQGLRLIYYSQIVNDFQKGDIAEGYSVSREKKESFPLTVTSAQKNPTAFYLCASRRAGGNNEQFFGPGTRLTVL.

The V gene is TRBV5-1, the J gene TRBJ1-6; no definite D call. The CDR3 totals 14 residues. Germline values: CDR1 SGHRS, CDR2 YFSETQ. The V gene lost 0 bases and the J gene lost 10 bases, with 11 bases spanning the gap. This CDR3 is CASSLGQVSSPLHF. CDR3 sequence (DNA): TGCGCCAGCAGCTTGGGGCAGGTGAGCTCACCCCTCCACTTT.

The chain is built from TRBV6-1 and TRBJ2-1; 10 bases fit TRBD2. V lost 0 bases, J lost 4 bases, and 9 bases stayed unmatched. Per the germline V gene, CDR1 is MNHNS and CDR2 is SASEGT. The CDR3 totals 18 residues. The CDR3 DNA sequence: TGTGCCAGCAGTGAAGCCCGTCGGCTAGCGGGAGTATACAATGAGCAGTTCTTC. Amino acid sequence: CASSEARRLAGVYNEQFF.

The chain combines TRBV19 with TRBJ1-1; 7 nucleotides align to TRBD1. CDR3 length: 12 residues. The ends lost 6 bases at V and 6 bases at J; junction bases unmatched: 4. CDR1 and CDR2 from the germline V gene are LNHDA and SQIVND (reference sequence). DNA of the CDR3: TGTGCCAGTAGCAGAACAGGGGCTGAAGCTTTCTTT. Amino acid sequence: CASSRTGAEAFF.

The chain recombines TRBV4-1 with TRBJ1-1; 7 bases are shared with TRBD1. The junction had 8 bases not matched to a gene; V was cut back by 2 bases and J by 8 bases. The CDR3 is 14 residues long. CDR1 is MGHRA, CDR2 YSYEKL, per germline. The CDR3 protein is CASSQTGTAGEAFF. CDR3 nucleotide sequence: TGCGCCAGCAGCCAAACTGGGACAGCCGGGGAAGCTTTCTTT.

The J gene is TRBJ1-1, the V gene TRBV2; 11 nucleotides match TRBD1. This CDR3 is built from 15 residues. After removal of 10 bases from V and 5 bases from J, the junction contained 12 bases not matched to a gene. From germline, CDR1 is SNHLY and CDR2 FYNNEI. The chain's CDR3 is CATLPEGTGGTEAFF. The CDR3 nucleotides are TGTGCCACCCTACCCGAAGGGACAGGGGGTACTGAAGCTTTCTTT.

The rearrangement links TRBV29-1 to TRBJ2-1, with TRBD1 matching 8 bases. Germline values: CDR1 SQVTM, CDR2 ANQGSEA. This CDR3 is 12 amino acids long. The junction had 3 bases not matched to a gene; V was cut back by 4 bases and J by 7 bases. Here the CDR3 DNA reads TGCAGCGTTGGGACAGGGTTGAATGAGCAGTTCTTC. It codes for CSVGTGLNEQFF.

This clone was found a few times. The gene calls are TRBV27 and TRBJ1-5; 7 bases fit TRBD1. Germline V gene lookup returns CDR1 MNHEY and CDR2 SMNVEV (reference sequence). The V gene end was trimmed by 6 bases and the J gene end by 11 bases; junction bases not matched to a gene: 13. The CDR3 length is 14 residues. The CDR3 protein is CASSPLKDRWAQHF. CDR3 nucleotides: TGTGCCAGCAGCCCTCTTAAGGACAGGTGGGCCCAGCATTTT.

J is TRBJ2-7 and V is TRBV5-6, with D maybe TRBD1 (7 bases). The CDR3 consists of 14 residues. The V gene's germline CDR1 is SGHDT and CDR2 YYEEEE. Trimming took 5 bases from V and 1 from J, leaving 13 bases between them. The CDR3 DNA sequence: TGTGCCAGCAGTTTGCAGGGGGGTTCCTACGAGCAGTACTTC. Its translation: CASSLQGGSYEQYF.

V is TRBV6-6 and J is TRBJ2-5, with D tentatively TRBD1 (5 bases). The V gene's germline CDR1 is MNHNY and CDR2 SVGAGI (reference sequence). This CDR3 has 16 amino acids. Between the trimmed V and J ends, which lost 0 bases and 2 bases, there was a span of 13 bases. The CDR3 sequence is CASSYSTEIMQETQYF. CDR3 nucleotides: TGTGCCAGCAGTTACTCGACAGAAATAATGCAAGAGACCCAGTACTTC.

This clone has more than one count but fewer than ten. The CDR3 is CSASRVTEAFF. CDR3 DNA: TGCAGTGCTAGCAGGGTCACTGAAGCTTTCTTT. The chain couples TRBV20-1 to TRBJ1-1; D may be TRBD1 (5 bases). The germline V gene has CDR1 DFQATT and CDR2 SNEGSKA (reference sequence). This CDR3 has 11 amino acids. V was cut by 3 bases and J by 4 bases, with 6 bases left in between.

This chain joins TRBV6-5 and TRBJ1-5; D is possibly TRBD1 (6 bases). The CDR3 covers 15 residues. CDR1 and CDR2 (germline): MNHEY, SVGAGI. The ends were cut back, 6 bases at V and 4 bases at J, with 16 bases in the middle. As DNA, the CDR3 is TGTGCCAGCAGACTAGACAGGTCCGGAAATCAGCCCCAGCATTTT. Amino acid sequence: CASRLDRSGNQPQHF.

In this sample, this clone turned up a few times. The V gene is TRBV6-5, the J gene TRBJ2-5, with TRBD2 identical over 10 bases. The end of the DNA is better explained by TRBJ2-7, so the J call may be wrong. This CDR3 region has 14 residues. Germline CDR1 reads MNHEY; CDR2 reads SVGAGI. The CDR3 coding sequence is TGTGCCAGCAGTGCTAGCGGGGGCTCCTACGAGCAGTACTTC. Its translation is CASSASGGSYEQYF.

CDR3 sequence (DNA): TGTGCCAGCAGCTCCTTACGGACAGGGGGTGCGATGACTGAAGCTTTCTTT. Translating it yields CASSSLRTGGAMTEAFF. This chain links TRBV7-2 with TRBJ1-1; 10 nucleotides agree with TRBD1. There are 17 residues in the CDR3. The junction had 13 bases not matched to a gene; V was cut back by 4 bases and J by 5 bases. Germline-derived CDR1 and CDR2 are SGHTA and FQGNSA.

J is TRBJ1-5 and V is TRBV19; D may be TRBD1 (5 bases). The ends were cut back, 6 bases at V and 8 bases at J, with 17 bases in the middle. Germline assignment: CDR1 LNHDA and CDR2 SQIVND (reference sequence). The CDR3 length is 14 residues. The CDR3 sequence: CASRERTGDEPQHF. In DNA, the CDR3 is TGTGCCAGTAGAGAAAGGACGGGGGACGAGCCCCAGCATTTT.

The CDR3: CASSLGRRDGGSPLHF. The CDR3 DNA is TGTGCCAGCAGCTTAGGAAGGCGGGACGGTGGATCACCCCTCCACTTT. The chain has TRBV11-3 and TRBJ1-6; D possibly corresponds to TRBD1 (5 bases). The CDR3 has 16 amino acids. V gave up 1 base and J gave up 10 bases, with 17 bases separating them. Germline-derived CDR1 and CDR2 are SGHNT and YENEEA.

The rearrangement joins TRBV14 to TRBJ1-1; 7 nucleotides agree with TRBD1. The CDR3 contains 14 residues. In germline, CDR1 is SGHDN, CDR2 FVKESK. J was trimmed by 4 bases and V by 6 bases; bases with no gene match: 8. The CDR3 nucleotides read TGTGCCAGCAGTTTCGACAGGGTGGGCACTGAAGCTTTCTTT. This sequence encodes CASSFDRVGTEAFF. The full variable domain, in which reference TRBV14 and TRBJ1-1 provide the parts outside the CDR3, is EAGVTQFPSHSVIEKGQTVTLRCDPISGHDNLYWYRRVMGKEIKFLLHFVKESKQDESGMPNNRFLAERTGGTYSTLKVQPAELEDSGVYFCASSFDRVGTEAFFGQGTRLTVV.

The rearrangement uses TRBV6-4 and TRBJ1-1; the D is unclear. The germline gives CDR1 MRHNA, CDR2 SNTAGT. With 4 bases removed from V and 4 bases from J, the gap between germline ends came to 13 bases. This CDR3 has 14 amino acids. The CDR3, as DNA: TGTGCCAGCAGTGTTACCGGGTTGGGCACTGAAGCTTTCTTT. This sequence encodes CASSVTGLGTEAFF.

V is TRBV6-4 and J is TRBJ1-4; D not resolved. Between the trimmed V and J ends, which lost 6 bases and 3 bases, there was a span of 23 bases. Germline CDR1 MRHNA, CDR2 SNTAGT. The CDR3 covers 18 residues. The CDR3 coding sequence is TGTGCCAGCAGGGCTTCGTGGGAGGGTGCGGGCTCTAATGAAAAACTGTTTTTT. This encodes CASRASWEGAGSNEKLFF.

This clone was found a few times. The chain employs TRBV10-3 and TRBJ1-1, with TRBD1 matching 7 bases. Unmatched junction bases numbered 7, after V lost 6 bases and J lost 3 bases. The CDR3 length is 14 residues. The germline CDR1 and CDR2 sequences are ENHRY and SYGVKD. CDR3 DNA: TGTGCCATCAGGCTAACAGGGGAGGACACTGAAGCTTTCTTT. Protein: CAIRLTGEDTEAFF.

This CDR3 reads CASSQEGALRGANVLTF. The CDR3 DNA follows: TGCGCCAGCAGCCAAGAAGGGGCTCTTCGTGGGGCCAACGTCCTGACTTTC. The chain combines TRBV4-3 with TRBJ2-6, with D tentatively TRBD1 (5 bases). Trimming removed 0 bases at V and 3 bases at J, with 12 bases between. The CDR3 contains 17 residues. CDR1 and CDR2 from the germline V gene are LGHNA and YSLEER.